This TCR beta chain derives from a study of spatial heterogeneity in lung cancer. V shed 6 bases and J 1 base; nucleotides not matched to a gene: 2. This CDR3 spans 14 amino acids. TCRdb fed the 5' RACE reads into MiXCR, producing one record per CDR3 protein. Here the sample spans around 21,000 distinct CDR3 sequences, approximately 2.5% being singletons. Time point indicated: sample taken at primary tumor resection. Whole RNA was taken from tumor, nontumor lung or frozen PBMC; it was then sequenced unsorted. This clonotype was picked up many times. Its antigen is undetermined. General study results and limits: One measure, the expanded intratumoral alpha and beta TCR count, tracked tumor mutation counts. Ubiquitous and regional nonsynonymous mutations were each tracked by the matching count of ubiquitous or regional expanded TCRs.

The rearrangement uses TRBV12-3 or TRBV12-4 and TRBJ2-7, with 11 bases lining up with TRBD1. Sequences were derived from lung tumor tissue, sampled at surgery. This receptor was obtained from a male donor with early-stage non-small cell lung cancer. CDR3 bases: TGTGCCAGCAGCCGGGACAGGGGGTCCTACGAGCAGTACTTC. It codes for CASSRDRGSYEQYF.